The clone carrying this TCR beta chain was picked up many times. Trimming took 2 bases from V and 6 from J; bases not matched to a gene: 10. Germline loops: CDR1 GTSNPN, CDR2 SVGIG (reference sequence). The CDR3 runs 15 residues. TCR beta CDR3 region amplification was performed from RNA transcripts. Initially, a first-round RT-PCR of the TCR CDR3 employed the HTBI primer set. In TCRdb, the multiplex PCR reads were re-called with MiXCR into one record per CDR3 protein. Among 550,000 to 800,000 distinct CDR3 sequences listed, about a sixth were seen once. The data are from a study of T cells in Graves' hyperthyroidism and ophthalmopathy. Researchers defined stable Graves' hyperthyroidism as no ophthalmopathy progression within 18 months. Newly diagnosed patients aged 18 to 65 had hyperthyroidism of under 2 months' duration. Researchers barred patients who had uncontrolled infection, other autoimmune disease, pregnancy or lactation. PBMCs were sourced from around 10 ml fresh peripheral blood.

The TCR sequence derives from a man younger than 30 with Graves' hyperthyroidism. The sample consisted of blood. This sequence joins TRBV30 and TRBJ2-1, with 7 bases matching TRBD2. This CDR3 reads CAWSSVGLVGNEQFF. As DNA, the CDR3 is TGTGCCTGGAGTTCGGTTGGACTAGTCGGCAATGAGCAGTTCTTC.